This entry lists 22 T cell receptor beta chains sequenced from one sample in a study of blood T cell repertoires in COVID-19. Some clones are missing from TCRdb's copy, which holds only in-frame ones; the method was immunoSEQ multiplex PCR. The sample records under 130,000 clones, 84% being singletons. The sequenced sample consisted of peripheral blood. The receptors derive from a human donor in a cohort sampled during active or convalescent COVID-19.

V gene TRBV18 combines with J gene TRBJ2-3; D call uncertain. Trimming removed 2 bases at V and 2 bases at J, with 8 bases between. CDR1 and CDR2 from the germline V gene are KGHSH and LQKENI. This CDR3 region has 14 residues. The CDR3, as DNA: TGTGCCAGCTCACCAGCCGGGTACACAGATACGCAGTATTTT. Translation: CASSPAGYTDTQYF.

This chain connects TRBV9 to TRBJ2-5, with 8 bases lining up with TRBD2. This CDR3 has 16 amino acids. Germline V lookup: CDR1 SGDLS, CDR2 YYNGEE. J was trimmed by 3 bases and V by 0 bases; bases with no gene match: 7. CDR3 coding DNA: TGTGCCAGCAGCGTAGATGTCGGGGGGGCGGAAGAGACCCAGTACTTC. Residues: CASSVDVGGAEETQYF.

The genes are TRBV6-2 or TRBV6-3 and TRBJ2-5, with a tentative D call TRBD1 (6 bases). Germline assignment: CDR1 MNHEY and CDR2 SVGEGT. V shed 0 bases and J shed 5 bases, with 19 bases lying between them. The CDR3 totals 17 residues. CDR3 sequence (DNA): TGTGCCAGCAGTTACTCCACCGGGACACCGTCTGTGGAGACCCAGTACTTC. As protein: CASSYSTGTPSVETQYF.

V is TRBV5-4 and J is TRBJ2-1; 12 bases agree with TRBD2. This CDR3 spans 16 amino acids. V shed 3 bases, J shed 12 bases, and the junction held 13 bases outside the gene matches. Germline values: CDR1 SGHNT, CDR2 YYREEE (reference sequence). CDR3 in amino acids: CASSSTGLAGSHGQFF. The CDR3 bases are TGTGCCAGCAGCTCCACCGGACTAGCGGGGAGTCACGGGCAGTTCTTC.

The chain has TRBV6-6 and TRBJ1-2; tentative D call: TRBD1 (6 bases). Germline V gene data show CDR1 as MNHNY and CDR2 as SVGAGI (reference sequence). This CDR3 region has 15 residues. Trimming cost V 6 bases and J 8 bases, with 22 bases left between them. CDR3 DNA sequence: TGTGCCAGCAGACGCACCAGGGACAACCTATGGGGCTACACCTTC. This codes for CASRRTRDNLWGYTF.

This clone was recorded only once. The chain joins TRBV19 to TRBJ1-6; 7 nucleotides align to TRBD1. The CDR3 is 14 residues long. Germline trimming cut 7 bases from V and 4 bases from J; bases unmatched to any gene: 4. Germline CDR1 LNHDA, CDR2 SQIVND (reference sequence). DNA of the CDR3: TGTGCCAGTAAAGGGGACAGATATAATTCACCCCTCCACTTT. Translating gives CASKGDRYNSPLHF.

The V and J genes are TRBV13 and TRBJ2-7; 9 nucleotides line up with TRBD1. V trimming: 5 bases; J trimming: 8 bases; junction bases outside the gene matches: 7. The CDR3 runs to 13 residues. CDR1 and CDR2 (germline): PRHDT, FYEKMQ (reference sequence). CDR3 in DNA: TGTGCCAGCAGCACCTGGACAGGGGAGAAGCAGTACTTC. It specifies CASSTWTGEKQYF.

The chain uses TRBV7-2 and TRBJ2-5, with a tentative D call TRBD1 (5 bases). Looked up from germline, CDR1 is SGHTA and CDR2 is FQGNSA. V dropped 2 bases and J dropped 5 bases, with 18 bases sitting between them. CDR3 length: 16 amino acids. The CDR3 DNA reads TGTGCCAGCAGCTTAAGGGGCTCCCGTAAGGATGAGACCCAGTACTTC. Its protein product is CASSLRGSRKDETQYF.

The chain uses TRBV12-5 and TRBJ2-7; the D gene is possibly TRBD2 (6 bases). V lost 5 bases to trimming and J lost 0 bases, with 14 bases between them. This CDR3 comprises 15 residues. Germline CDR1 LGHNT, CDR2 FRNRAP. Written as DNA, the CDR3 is TGTGCTAGTGGTCGAGGGGCGGGGAGCTCCTACGAGCAGTACTTC. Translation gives CASGRGAGSSYEQYF.

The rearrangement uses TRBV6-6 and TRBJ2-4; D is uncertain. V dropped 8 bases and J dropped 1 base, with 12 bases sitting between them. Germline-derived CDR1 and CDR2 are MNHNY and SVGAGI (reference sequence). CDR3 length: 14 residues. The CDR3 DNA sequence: TGTGCCAGCGGAGAATTCGTGGCCAAAAACATTCAGTACTTC. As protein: CASGEFVAKNIQYF.

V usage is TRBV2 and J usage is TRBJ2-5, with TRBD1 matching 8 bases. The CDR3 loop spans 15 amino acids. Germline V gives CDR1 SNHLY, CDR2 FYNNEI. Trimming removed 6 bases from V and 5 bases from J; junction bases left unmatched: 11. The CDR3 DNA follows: TGTGCCAGCAGAGCCAACGGACAGGGTGCTGAGACCCAGTACTTC. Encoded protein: CASRANGQGAETQYF.

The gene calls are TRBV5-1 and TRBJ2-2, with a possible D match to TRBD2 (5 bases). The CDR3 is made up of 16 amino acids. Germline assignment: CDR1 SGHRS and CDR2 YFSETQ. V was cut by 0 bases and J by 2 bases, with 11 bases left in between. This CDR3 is CASSLVPGVNTGELFF. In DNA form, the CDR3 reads TGCGCCAGCAGCTTGGTGCCCGGGGTTAACACCGGGGAGCTGTTTTTT. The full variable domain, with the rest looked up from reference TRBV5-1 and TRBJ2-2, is KAGVTQTPRYLIKTRGQQVTLSCSPISGHRSVSWYQQTPGQGLQFLFEYFSETQRNKGNFPGRFSGRQFSNSRSEMNVSTLELGDSALYLCASSLVPGVNTGELFFGEGSRLTVL.

The CDR3 loop reads CASSPKDTGEAFF. The CDR3 DNA reads as TGTGCCAGCAGCCCAAAGGACACTGGTGAAGCTTTCTTT. The chain uses TRBV7-9 and TRBJ1-1; weak D call: TRBD1 (5 bases). V was pared by 5 bases and J by 7 bases, with 14 bases between. Germline V gene lookup returns CDR1 SEHNR and CDR2 FQNEAQ (reference sequence). The CDR3 extends over 13 amino acids. Full variable domain (outside the CDR3, taken from reference TRBV7-9 and TRBJ1-1): DTGVSQNPRHKITKRGQNVTFRCDPISEHNRLYWYRQTLGQGPEFLTYFQNEAQLEKSRLLSDRFSAERPKGSFSTLEIQRTEQGDSAMYLCASSPKDTGEAFFGQGTRLTVV.

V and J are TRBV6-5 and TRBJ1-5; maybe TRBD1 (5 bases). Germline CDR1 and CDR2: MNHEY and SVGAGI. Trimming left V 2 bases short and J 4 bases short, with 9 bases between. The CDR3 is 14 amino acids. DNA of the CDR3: TGTGCCAGCAGTTACGTGGGGGGGAATCAGCCCCAGCATTTT. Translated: CASSYVGGNQPQHF.

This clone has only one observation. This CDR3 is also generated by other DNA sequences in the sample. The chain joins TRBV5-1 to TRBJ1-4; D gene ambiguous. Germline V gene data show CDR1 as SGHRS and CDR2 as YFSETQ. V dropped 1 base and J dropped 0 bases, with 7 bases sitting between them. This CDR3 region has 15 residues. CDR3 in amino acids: CASSLIGATNEKLFF. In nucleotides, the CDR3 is TGCGCCAGCAGCTTGATCGGTGCAACTAATGAAAAACTGTTTTTT.

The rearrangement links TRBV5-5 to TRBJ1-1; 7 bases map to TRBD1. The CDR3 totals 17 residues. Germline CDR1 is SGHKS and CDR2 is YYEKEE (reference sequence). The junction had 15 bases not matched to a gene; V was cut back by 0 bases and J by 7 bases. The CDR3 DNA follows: TGTGCCAGCAGCTTGGCCGGTCAGGGGGTAGCTTTAAGTGAAGCTTTCTTT. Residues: CASSLAGQGVALSEAFF.

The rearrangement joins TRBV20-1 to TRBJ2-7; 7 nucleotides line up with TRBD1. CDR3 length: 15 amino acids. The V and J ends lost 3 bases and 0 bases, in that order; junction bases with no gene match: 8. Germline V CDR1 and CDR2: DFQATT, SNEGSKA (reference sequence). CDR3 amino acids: CSASYGQENSYEQYF. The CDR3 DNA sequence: TGCAGTGCTAGTTACGGACAGGAAAACTCCTACGAGCAGTACTTC.

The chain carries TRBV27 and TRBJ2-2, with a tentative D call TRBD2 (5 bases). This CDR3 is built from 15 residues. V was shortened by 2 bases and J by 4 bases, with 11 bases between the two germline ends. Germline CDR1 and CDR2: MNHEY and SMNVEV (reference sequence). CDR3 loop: CASSLRGYVTGELFF. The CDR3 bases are TGTGCCAGCAGTTTACGGGGTTATGTCACCGGGGAGCTGTTTTTT.

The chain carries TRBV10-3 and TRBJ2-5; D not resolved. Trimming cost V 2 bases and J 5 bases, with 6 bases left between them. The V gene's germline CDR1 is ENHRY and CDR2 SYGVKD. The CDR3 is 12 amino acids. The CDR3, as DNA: TGTGCCATCAGTGAGCAGTGGGAGACCCAGTACTTC. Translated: CAISEQWETQYF.

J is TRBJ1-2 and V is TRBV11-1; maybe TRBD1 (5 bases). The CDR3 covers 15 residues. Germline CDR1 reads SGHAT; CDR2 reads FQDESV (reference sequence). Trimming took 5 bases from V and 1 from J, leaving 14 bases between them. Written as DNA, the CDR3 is TGTGCCAGCAGCCCGCGACAGAGAAATAACTATGGCTACACCTTC. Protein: CASSPRQRNNYGYTF.

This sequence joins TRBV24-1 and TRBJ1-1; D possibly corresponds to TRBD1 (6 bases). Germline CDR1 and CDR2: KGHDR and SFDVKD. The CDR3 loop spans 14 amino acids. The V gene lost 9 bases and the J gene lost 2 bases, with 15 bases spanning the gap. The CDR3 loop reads CATAGSGQNTEAFF. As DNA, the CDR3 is TGTGCCACCGCCGGATCGGGACAAAACACTGAAGCTTTCTTT.

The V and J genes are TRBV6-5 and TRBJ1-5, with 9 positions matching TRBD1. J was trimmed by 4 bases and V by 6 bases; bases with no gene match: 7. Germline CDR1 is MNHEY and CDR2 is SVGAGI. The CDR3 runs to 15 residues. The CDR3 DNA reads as TGTGCCAGCAGATCCGGGGACAGGGAAAATCAGCCCCAGCATTTT. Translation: CASRSGDRENQPQHF.